This TCR beta chain came from a study of regulatory T cells in long-lasting Graves disease. This clonotype was seen a few times. The antigen is unknown. This probably arose from a read error, given a far larger clone one base away. There are 16 residues in the CDR3. Germline V gives CDR1 SGHVS, CDR2 FNYEAQ. Building of the TCR beta libraries involved iRepertoire HTBI primers and Arm-PCR of CDR3 regions. TCRdb reprocessed the multiplex PCR reads with MiXCR, giving one entry per CDR3 protein. The sample lists hundreds of thousands of distinct CDR3 sequences, 15% to 19% seen once, with about 20% in the top ten. The study, taken as a whole, reports: Favored gene segments in persistent disease were TRBV28, TRBJ1-2 and TRBJ2-5. Small sample size may have lowered accuracy. Persistent Graves' patients showed less TCR diversity than newly diagnosed ones.

Noted time point: newly diagnosed GD, antithyroid drugs for less than 3 months. The TCR library was prepared using RNA isolated from PBMCs. Guidelines of the American Thyroid Association were used to diagnose Graves' disease. Here the sequenced sample was peripheral blood mononuclear cells (PBMCs), taken at new diagnosis, from a patient treated with antithyroid drugs. The origin of this receptor is a female donor with Graves disease. V is TRBV7-6 and J is TRBJ2-7; D possibly matches TRBD1 or TRBD2 (5 bases each). The CDR3 DNA is TGTGCCAGCAGCTTAGGGGCGGCAGGGAGAACCTATGAGCAGTACTTC. This codes for CASSLGAAGRTYEQYF.